A single sample is the source of the 11 T cell receptor beta chains below, sequenced in a study of beta chain features in type 1 diabetes. General study results and limits: Type 1 diabetes patients had moderately but significantly shorter TCRB CDR3s in all four CD4+ subsets.

Which antigens these TCRs recognize remains unknown. The whole isolated RNA underwent reverse transcription, so sequencing captured expressed TCRB transcripts. Produced via immunoSEQ multiplex PCR; TCRdb's table is partial and in-frame only. The sample records about 650,000 clones, around 12% being singletons. Sequencing was performed on naive CD4+ T cells from blood. The receptors were gathered from a man aged 30-40 years with type 1 diabetes.

This clone was observed a few times. The chain employs TRBV18 and TRBJ2-5; the D gene is possibly TRBD2 (5 bases). CDR1 is KGHSH, CDR2 LQKENI, per germline. V was pared by 2 bases and J by 9 bases, with 16 bases between. CDR3 length equals 14 residues. CDR3 region: CASSPRTRVEAQYF. For the CDR3, the DNA is TGTGCCAGCTCACCAAGGACGAGGGTCGAGGCCCAGTACTTC.

This clone was seen only a few times. V gene TRBV6-6 combines with J gene TRBJ2-1, with unresolved D. This CDR3 is built from 13 residues. The ends were cut back, 4 bases at V and 8 bases at J, with 12 bases in the middle. Germline V gene data show CDR1 as MNHNY and CDR2 as SVGAGI (reference sequence). CDR3: CASSSDPTHEQFF. The CDR3 DNA is TGTGCCAGCAGTTCCGACCCGACTCATGAGCAGTTCTTC.

This clone was seen more than once but under ten times. The J gene is TRBJ2-7, the V gene TRBV6-5; either TRBD1 or TRBD2 may fit D (5 bases each). V lost 5 bases and J 2 bases, leaving 16 bases between the germline ends. The germline gives CDR1 MNHEY, CDR2 SVGAGI. This CDR3 spans 15 amino acids. CDR3 in DNA: TGTGCCAGCAGTAAACGGGACCGCGACCCCTACGAGCAGTACTTC. Translating gives CASSKRDRDPYEQYF.

This clone was detected a few times. This chain joins TRBV7-2 and TRBJ2-3; D is perhaps TRBD2 (6 bases). The V gene lost 3 bases and the J gene lost 6 bases, with 10 bases spanning the gap. Germline CDR1 and CDR2: SGHTA and FQGNSA. The length of the CDR3 is 13 residues. In DNA form, the CDR3 reads TGTGCCAGCAGCTTGGACTATCGCGATACGCAGTATTTT. Protein: CASSLDYRDTQYF.

This clone has only a few counts. The gene calls are TRBV6-7 and TRBJ2-1, with D maybe TRBD1 (6 bases). TRBV6-7 is labeled an ORF, and its function is uncertain. Deletions cut 6 bases from V and 0 bases from J, with 15 bases between. The CDR3 spans 16 residues. The CDR3 region has the DNA TGTGCCAGCAGCCCTAAATCAGGGGTCTCCTACAATGAGCAGTTCTTC. It encodes CASSPKSGVSYNEQFF.

J is TRBJ1-2 and V is TRBV5-4, with 7 nucleotides matching TRBD1. This CDR3 comprises 12 residues. From germline, CDR1 is SGHNT and CDR2 YYREEE (reference sequence). With V trimmed by 3 bases and J by 6 bases, 2 bases remained unmatched. The CDR3: CASSYDRDGYTF. For the CDR3, the DNA is TGTGCCAGCAGCTACGACAGGGATGGCTACACCTTC.

This clone has just a few counts. The J gene is TRBJ2-1, the V gene TRBV18; D gene unclear. Looked up from germline, CDR1 is KGHSH and CDR2 is LQKENI. V was cut by 3 bases and J by 9 bases, with 9 bases left in between. The CDR3 sequence is 12 residues long. CDR3 protein: CASSPPGREQFF. The CDR3 bases are TGTGCCAGCTCACCCCCCGGGCGTGAGCAGTTCTTC.

In this sample, this clone turned up a few times. The chain uses TRBV7-2 and TRBJ2-7; TRBD2 aligns across 13 bases. The CDR3 is 16 residues long. The junction had 4 bases not matched to a gene; V was cut back by 5 bases and J by 0 bases. Germline values: CDR1 SGHTA, CDR2 FQGNSA. CDR3 nucleotide sequence: TGTGCCAGCAGCATCGGACTAGCGGGGGCCTCCTACGAGCAGTACTTC. Translating gives CASSIGLAGASYEQYF.

This rearrangement joins TRBV4-3 to TRBJ2-1; 10 nucleotides line up with TRBD1. With V trimmed by 3 bases and J by 4 bases, 0 bases remained unmatched. The CDR3 runs 14 residues. Germline V gives CDR1 LGHNA, CDR2 YSLEER. The CDR3 DNA reads as TGCGCCAGCAGCCAGGGACAGGGGTACAATGAGCAGTTCTTC. Amino acids: CASSQGQGYNEQFF.

V usage is TRBV6-5 and J usage is TRBJ2-3; weak D call: TRBD1 (5 bases). V lost 6 bases to trimming and J lost 1 base, with 8 bases between them. CDR3 length equals 13 residues. CDR1 and CDR2 (germline): MNHEY, SVGAGI. The CDR3 sequence: CASSSQGTDTQYF. As DNA, the CDR3 is TGTGCCAGCAGCTCACAGGGCACAGATACGCAGTATTTT.

The V call is TRBV2, the J call TRBJ2-5; perhaps TRBD2 as D (6 bases). There are 13 residues in the CDR3. In germline, CDR1 is SNHLY, CDR2 FYNNEI. Deletions cut 8 bases from V and 2 bases from J, with 12 bases between. The CDR3, as DNA: TGTGCCAGCTCGCAGACTAGACAAGAGACCCAGTACTTC. This gives the protein CASSQTRQETQYF.